This entry is about one TCR beta chain. No antigen is known for it. TCR beta CDR3 regions were amplified from RNA. Primed by the HTBI set, a first-round RT-PCR was run on the TCR CDR3. MiXCR, run by TCRdb on the multiplex PCR reads, gives a single entry per CDR3 protein. The sample lists 550,000 to 700,000 distinct CDR3 sequences, approximately 44% seen once, with around 17% in the top ten. This entry is derived from a study of T cells in Graves' hyperthyroidism and ophthalmopathy. Overall study results and limits: Expanded thyroid clonotypes (above 0.001) were mostly also found in blood.

Germline CDR1 reads DFQATT; CDR2 reads SNEGSKA (reference sequence). V dropped 4 bases and J dropped 7 bases, with 11 bases sitting between them. This CDR3 contains 11 residues. This clonotype was sampled from an adult woman with Graves' disease, either hyperthyroidism or ophthalmopathy (not recorded which). V and J are TRBV20-1 and TRBJ2-7, with D hard to call. The sample taken for sequencing was peripheral blood or thyroid tissue (not recorded which). The DNA for the CDR3 is TGCAGTGCTAAGGACCGCCGGGAGCAGTACTTC. Translating it yields CSAKDRREQYF.